This T cell receptor beta chain was profiled in a study of shared clonotypes between healthy human individuals. General study results and limits: Rarefaction showed that sequencing of sorted subsets was incomplete (despite large depth).

With regard to this clone: Its antigen is unidentified.

Method: immunoSEQ multiplex PCR; TCRdb's copy keeps in-frame clones and lacks some. The sample gives over 75,000 clones, approximately 70% of which show up once; approximately 55% is in the top ten. The germline V and J ends were trimmed by 6 bases and 3 bases, with 17 bases remaining between them. Per germline, CDR1 MDHEN and CDR2 SYDVKM. This CDR3 region has 15 residues. Sequencing was carried out using memory CD8+ T cells sorted from blood. The subset is: CD45RO+ cells pooled with CCR7-negative TemRA cells. The sequence was obtained from a man aged 30 to 39 in good health. This sequence joins TRBV28 and TRBJ1-1; no firm D call. Here the CDR3 DNA reads TGTGCCAGCAGGGACGGAGTCGGGCGTGACACTGAAGCTTTCTTT. Translation gives CASRDGVGRDTEAFF.